A selection of T cell receptor beta chains follows, all from one sample in a study of blood T cell repertoires in COVID-19. TCRdb's copy holds only in-frame clones and misses some; the assay was immunoSEQ multiplex PCR. The repertoire has about 42,000 clones, around 91% of them found once; the top ten carry about 2.6%. Sequenced material: peripheral blood. Receptor source: a man in his fifties or sixties with active COVID-19. Each CDR3 is given with its conserved first and last residue.

j_call	v_call	cdr3_aa
TRBJ2-7	TRBV5-8	CASSLPSVGPSYEQYF
TRBJ1-2	TRBV5-8	CASSADRDYGYTF
TRBJ2-2	TRBV7-9	CASSIARQGKGTGELFF
TRBJ1-1	TRBV16	CASSQLRLAQGPSDTEAFF
TRBJ2-7	TRBV29-1	CSVDGSGRRNEQYF
TRBJ2-6	TRBV11-2	CASSSGSGANVLTF
TRBJ2-2	TRBV24-1	CATSDLVTGELFF
TRBJ2-5	TRBV7-9	CASSLYFGTGKETQYF
TRBJ2-5	TRBV3-1/TRBV3-2	CASSQEAFQETQYF
TRBJ1-5	TRBV3-1/TRBV3-2	CASSQEYSNQPQHF
TRBJ2-5	TRBV18	CASSPVEGAETQYF
TRBJ2-7	TRBV9	CASSVGLSLVWEQYF
TRBJ1-3	TRBV3-1/TRBV3-2	CASSQRTVSGNTIYF
TRBJ1-5	TRBV3-1/TRBV3-2	CASSSDREGGQPQHF
TRBJ1-2	TRBV28	CASSNSGGGYTF
TRBJ2-1	TRBV4-1	CASSPRPLRGDNEQFF
TRBJ1-4	TRBV4-1	CASSLGTGGFEKLFF
TRBJ1-2	TRBV7-3	CASSSAPGAGGYTF
TRBJ1-1	TRBV7-9	CASSLGQGGNTEAFF
TRBJ2-7	TRBV15	CATSGEAHGSRYEQYF
TRBJ2-7	TRBV2	CASSEYAGGGSEQYF